Ten or more counts support the clone carrying this T cell receptor beta chain. The antigen remains unidentified. The source of the sample is a study of regulatory T cells in long-lasting Graves disease. Combining iRepertoire HTBI primers with Arm-PCR of CDR3 regions, the authors built TCR beta libraries. Each CDR3 protein is one row after TCRdb ran MiXCR on the multiplex PCR reads. The sample has around 300,000 distinct CDR3 sequences; 22% are singletons. Study conclusions and caveats: TRBV28, TRBJ1-2 and TRBJ2-5 were segments that persistent disease favored.

CDR3 size: 14 residues. With 1 base removed from V and 5 bases from J, the gap between germline ends came to 9 bases. The V gene's germline CDR1 is ENHRY and CDR2 SYGVKD. Time point reported: persistent/refractory GD, antithyroid drugs over 5 years with positive TRAb. Extracted RNA from PBMCs served as the source of the TCR library. This sequence was found in a female donor with Graves disease. Sequenced material: peripheral blood mononuclear cells (PBMCs), taken when the disease was refractory, from a patient treated with antithyroid drugs. The gene calls are TRBV10-3 and TRBJ1-5; maybe TRBD1 (6 bases). CDR3 sequence (DNA): TGTGCCATCAGTGAGTTGGGGGCCGATCAGCCCCAGCATTTT. Amino acids: CAISELGADQPQHF.